The 17 T cell receptor beta chains presented below share a single source sample, sequenced in a study of shared clonotypes between healthy human individuals (TCRdb year 2020). Receptor libraries were prepared by the immunoSEQ multiplex PCR assay. The immuneACCESS repertoire file appears here via TCRdb, limited to in-frame rearrangements. These files lack a portion of the clones; in checked studies, under half of the deficit traces to unresolved V genes, and the cause of the others is not known. This sample holds about 2 million clones; about 95% were observed only once. Of the sample, about 0.13% falls within the top ten clones. The specimen was naive CD4+ T cells sorted from blood. The cell subset or site label for this specimen denotes: CD45RA+ positively selected. The receptors were gathered from a man younger than 35 in good health.

This chain links TRBV19 with TRBJ2-1; unclear D gene. Deletions cut 2 bases from V and 5 bases from J, with 10 bases between. CDR3 length: 14 amino acids. From germline, CDR1 is LNHDA and CDR2 SQIVND (reference sequence). The CDR3: CASSILGPDNEQFF. CDR3 sequence (DNA): TGTGCCAGTAGTATATTAGGACCAGACAATGAGCAGTTCTTC.

The CDR3 is CASRPDSRSSYEQYF. The CDR3 DNA sequence: TGTGCCAGTAGACCGGACAGCCGCAGCTCCTACGAGCAGTACTTC. V is TRBV19 and J is TRBJ2-7, with D perhaps matching TRBD1 (6 bases). This CDR3 spans 15 amino acids. V was clipped by 6 bases and J by 0 bases, with 15 bases between them. CDR1 is LNHDA, CDR2 SQIVND, per germline (reference sequence).

The V and J genes are TRBV27 and TRBJ2-7, with 7 bases lining up with TRBD2. This CDR3 has 17 amino acids. The V gene's germline CDR1 is MNHEY and CDR2 SMNVEV (reference sequence). Losses at the gene ends were 0 bases for V and 0 bases for J; bases not matched to a gene: 8. The CDR3 DNA reads TGTGCCAGCAGTTTATCTTATGGCGGCGGGAGCTCCTACGAGCAGTACTTC. Amino acids: CASSLSYGGGSSYEQYF.

The rearrangement links TRBV5-1 to TRBJ1-1; 9 nucleotides agree with TRBD1. The ends lost 5 bases at V and 1 base at J; junction bases unmatched: 6. The CDR3 has 15 residues. From germline, CDR1 is SGHRS and CDR2 YFSETQ. This CDR3 reads CASRLEQGANTEAFF. The CDR3 DNA sequence: TGCGCCAGCAGGCTCGAACAGGGGGCGAACACTGAAGCTTTCTTT.

The chain uses TRBV27 and TRBJ2-1, with TRBD2 identical over 12 bases. J lost 5 bases, V lost 6 bases, and 11 bases had no gene match. Germline V gene data show CDR1 as MNHEY and CDR2 as SMNVEV (reference sequence). This CDR3 spans 17 amino acids. CDR3 sequence reads: CASRSTKTSGSHNEQFF. In DNA form, the CDR3 reads TGTGCCAGCAGATCCACCAAGACTAGCGGGAGTCACAATGAGCAGTTCTTC.

This clone was observed at least ten times. The chain has TRBV29-1 and TRBJ1-5; 10 bases align to TRBD1. J was trimmed by 4 bases and V by 5 bases; bases with no gene match: 8. The CDR3 spans 15 residues. Germline V lookup: CDR1 SQVTM, CDR2 ANQGSEA. CDR3 sequence (DNA): TGCAGCGTTTCCTCCGGGACAGGGGTGAATCAGCCCCAGCATTTT. Translating it yields CSVSSGTGVNQPQHF.

This clone was counted a single time. The chain has TRBV9 and TRBJ2-1; D is uncertain. This CDR3 has 15 residues. The germline gives CDR1 SGDLS, CDR2 YYNGEE. Trimming took off 4 bases at V and 2 bases at J, with 13 bases between the two ends. CDR3 nucleotides: TGTGCCAGCAGCAGATCGGACGGACCCTACAATGAGCAGTTCTTC. Translated, it gives CASSRSDGPYNEQFF.

The rearrangement links TRBV7-9 to TRBJ2-2, with a possible D match to TRBD2 (6 bases). The CDR3 covers 13 residues. The germline V and J ends were trimmed by 7 bases and 10 bases, with 16 bases remaining between them. Germline V CDR1 and CDR2: SEHNR, FQNEAQ (reference sequence). CDR3 amino acids: CASILTGEEELFF. The CDR3 DNA reads TGTGCCAGCATCCTTACGGGGGAGGAGGAGCTGTTTTTT. Based on the CDR3 plus reference TRBV7-9 and TRBJ2-2, the full variable domain is DTGVSQNPRHKITKRGQNVTFRCDPISEHNRLYWYRQTLGQGPEFLTYFQNEAQLEKSRLLSDRFSAERPKGSFSTLEIQRTEQGDSAMYLCASILTGEEELFFGEGSRLTVL.

The chain combines TRBV18 with TRBJ2-7; TRBD2 agrees at 8 bases. V lost 1 base to trimming and J lost 4 bases; unmatched junction nucleotides: 3. CDR3 size: 14 residues. Germline V lookup: CDR1 KGHSH, CDR2 LQKENI. CDR3 sequence reads: CASSPLASGYEQYF. CDR3 nucleotide sequence: TGTGCCAGCTCACCACTCGCTAGCGGGTACGAGCAGTACTTC.

The rearrangement joins TRBV11-2 to TRBJ2-3; 8 bases line up with TRBD2. Per germline, CDR1 SGHAT and CDR2 FQNNGV. The CDR3 is 15 amino acids. The V gene end was trimmed by 2 bases and the J gene end by 4 bases; junction bases not matched to a gene: 5. The CDR3 reads CASSLRGLGADTQYF. The CDR3 nucleotides are TGTGCCAGCAGCTTACGGGGACTAGGAGCAGATACGCAGTATTTT.

This rearrangement joins TRBV4-1 to TRBJ2-3; 13 nucleotides align to TRBD2. The CDR3 spans 16 residues. Germline assignment: CDR1 MGHRA and CDR2 YSYEKL. After removal of 1 base from V and 7 bases from J, the junction contained 5 bases not matched to a gene. Written as DNA, the CDR3 is TGCGCCAGCAGCCAAGTAACTAGCGGGAGGGCCCATACGCAGTATTTT. The encoded protein is CASSQVTSGRAHTQYF.

This clone is a singleton in its sample. The rearrangement joins TRBV5-1 to TRBJ1-1, with a tentative D call TRBD1 (5 bases). CDR3 length: 14 amino acids. V shed 2 bases and J shed 5 bases, with 13 bases lying between them. CDR1 and CDR2 (germline): SGHRS, YFSETQ. CDR3 in amino acids: CASSFRGENTEAFF. DNA of the CDR3: TGCGCCAGCAGCTTTCGGGGGGAGAATACTGAAGCTTTCTTT.

The V and J genes are TRBV4-1 and TRBJ2-1, with D unresolved. Germline CDR1 is MGHRA and CDR2 is YSYEKL. This CDR3 is built from 15 residues. Trimming cost V 1 base and J 0 bases, with 7 bases left between them. The CDR3, as DNA: TGCGCCAGCAGCCAAGCGGCAGGCTCCTACAATGAGCAGTTCTTC. As protein: CASSQAAGSYNEQFF.

This chain connects TRBV5-4 to TRBJ2-1; TRBD1 might be the D (5 bases). The CDR3 loop spans 16 amino acids. Germline-derived CDR1 and CDR2 are SGHNT and YYREEE (reference sequence). V was pared by 3 bases and J by 1 base, with 14 bases between. This CDR3 reads CASSSIPGNSYNEQFF. The CDR3 coding sequence is TGTGCCAGCAGCTCTATTCCAGGGAATTCCTACAATGAGCAGTTCTTC. Supplemented by reference TRBV5-4 and TRBJ2-1, the full variable domain reads ETGVTQSPTHLIKTRGQQVTLRCSSQSGHNTVSWYQQALGQGPQFIFQYYREEENGRGNFPPRFSGLQFPNYSSELNVNALELDDSALYLCASSSIPGNSYNEQFFGPGTRLTVL.

This clone was counted a few times. This chain joins TRBV6-5 and TRBJ1-5, with D unclear. The CDR3 has 13 residues. Trimming left V 6 bases short and J 6 bases short, with 12 bases between. Germline V gene lookup returns CDR1 MNHEY and CDR2 SVGAGI. CDR3 DNA: TGTGCCAGCAGACCGAGCCGACTTCAGCCCCAGCATTTT. This gives the protein CASRPSRLQPQHF.

The sample holds one count of this clone. Different DNA sequences within this sample yield the same CDR3. This rearrangement joins TRBV2 to TRBJ2-3; 8 nucleotides line up with TRBD2. With V trimmed by 6 bases and J by 5 bases, 1 base remained unmatched. From germline, CDR1 is SNHLY and CDR2 FYNNEI. The CDR3 is 12 residues long. DNA for the CDR3: TGTGCCAGCAGGCTAGCGGGAGATACGCAGTATTTT. This sequence encodes CASRLAGDTQYF.

The CDR3 DNA reads TGTGCCAGCAATCAGGGGTTAGCCAAAAACATTCAGTACTTC. As protein: CASNQGLAKNIQYF. This chain links TRBV6-6 with TRBJ2-4; the D gene is possibly TRBD1 (6 bases). The CDR3 is made up of 14 amino acids. The ends were cut back, 7 bases at V and 0 bases at J, with 10 bases in the middle. Per germline, CDR1 MNHNY and CDR2 SVGAGI (reference sequence).